These 7 T cell receptor beta chains were sequenced from one sample in a study of T cells in Graves' hyperthyroidism and ophthalmopathy. Regions amplified from RNA transcripts were the TCR beta CDR3 regions. An initial round of RT-PCR targeting the TCR CDR3 relied on the HTBI primer set. In TCRdb, the multiplex PCR reads were re-called with MiXCR into one record per CDR3 protein. The sample shows fewer than 800,000 distinct CDR3 sequences, less than 20% of them seen only once. Sequences were obtained from blood. The receptors shown here come from a man between 18 and 35 years old with Graves' hyperthyroidism.

The chain uses TRBV18 and TRBJ1-5; D is perhaps TRBD1 (6 bases). Trimming removed 3 bases from V and 7 bases from J, with 16 bases in between. The CDR3 is 15 residues long. CDR1 KGHSH and CDR2 LQKENI come from the germline V gene. CDR3 loop: CASSPGTPPFQPQHF. In nucleotides, the CDR3 is TGTGCCAGCTCACCCGGGACACCGCCGTTCCAGCCCCAGCATTTT.

This clonotype was detected a few times. The chain is built from TRBV29-1 and TRBJ2-5; 7 nucleotides line up with TRBD2. Germline V gives CDR1 SQVTM, CDR2 ANQGSEA. The trim removed 4 bases at V and 4 bases at J, leaving 9 bases unmatched. This CDR3 region has 14 residues. The CDR3: CSVGRGSYGETQYF. The CDR3 DNA follows: TGCAGCGTTGGTCGCGGGAGTTATGGAGAGACCCAGTACTTC.

The chain has TRBV6-1 and TRBJ2-4; D not resolved. Germline CDR1 is MNHNS and CDR2 is SASEGT. The CDR3 extends over 12 amino acids. V dropped 2 bases and J dropped 9 bases, with 8 bases sitting between them. The CDR3 region has the DNA TGTGCCAGCAGTGAAAACGTAATCATTCAGTACTTC. Translating it yields CASSENVIIQYF.

The chain's CDR3 is CASSLPAGDNEQFF. The CDR3 nucleotides are TGTGCCAGCAGCTTGCCTGCGGGAGATAATGAGCAGTTCTTC. The J gene is TRBJ2-1, the V gene TRBV5-5; the match to TRBD2 covers 7 bases. CDR1 is SGHKS, CDR2 YYEKEE, per germline (reference sequence). The CDR3 has 14 residues. Trimming removed 1 base from V and 7 bases from J; junction bases left unmatched: 5.

The table lists this clonotype with a few counts. CDR3 amino acids: CASSVGGTSGTNEQFF. DNA of the CDR3: TGTGCCAGCAGCGTAGGGGGGACTAGCGGGACTAATGAGCAGTTCTTC. The chain has TRBV9 and TRBJ2-1; TRBD2 agrees at 13 bases. With 0 bases clipped from V and 7 bases from J, the junction kept 4 bases outside the gene matches. From germline, CDR1 is SGDLS and CDR2 YYNGEE. The CDR3 is 16 amino acids.

This clonotype was counted only a few times. The V and J genes are TRBV4-1 and TRBJ1-1, with a weak D call TRBD1 (5 bases). Germline-derived CDR1 and CDR2 are MGHRA and YSYEKL. Deletions cut 3 bases from V and 8 bases from J, with 13 bases between. CDR3 length: 13 amino acids. In DNA, the CDR3 is TGCGCCAGCAGCCAGGGTAGGGGCTACGAAGCTTTCTTT. Amino acid sequence: CASSQGRGYEAFF.

The CDR3 sequence is CASGPGRGAMDTGELFF. CDR3 bases: TGTGCCAGCGGCCCGGGGAGAGGGGCAATGGACACCGGGGAGCTGTTTTTT. The chain has TRBV27 and TRBJ2-2, with D perhaps TRBD1 or TRBD2 (5 bases each). The CDR3 has 17 amino acids. In germline, CDR1 is MNHEY, CDR2 SMNVEV (reference sequence). V was pared by 8 bases and J by 3 bases, with 22 bases between.